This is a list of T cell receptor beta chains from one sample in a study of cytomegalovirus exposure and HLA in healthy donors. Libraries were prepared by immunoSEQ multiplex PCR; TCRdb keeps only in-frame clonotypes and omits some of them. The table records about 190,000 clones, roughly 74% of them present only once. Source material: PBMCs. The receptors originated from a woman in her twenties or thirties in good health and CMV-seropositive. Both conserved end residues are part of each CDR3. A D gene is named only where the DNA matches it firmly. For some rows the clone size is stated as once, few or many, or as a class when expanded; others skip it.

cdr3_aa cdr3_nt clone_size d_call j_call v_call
CASKALAGVAVVSYEQYF TGTGCCAGCAAAGCCCTAGCGGGAGTGGCTGTGGTCTCCTACGAGCAGTACTTC NA TRBD2 TRBJ2-7 TRBV2
CASSPQQGYSTYEQYF TGTGCCAGCAGCCCTCAACAGGGGTATTCGACCTACGAGCAGTACTTC NA TRBD1 TRBJ2-7 TRBV13
CASCRVNTEAFF TGTGCCAGTTGCAGGGTGAACACTGAAGCTTTCTTT NA NA TRBJ1-1 TRBV19
CSAQQSSGNTIYF TGCAGCGCTCAACAGTCGTCTGGAAACACCATATATTTT few NA TRBJ1-3 TRBV29-1
CASSLRDRDNTDTQYF TGCGCCAGCAGCCTACGGGACAGAGACAACACAGATACGCAGTATTTT NA TRBD1 TRBJ2-3 TRBV5-1
CASSPGGQGDTEAFF TGCGCCAGCAGCCCTGGGGGACAGGGCGACACTGAAGCTTTCTTT NA TRBD1 TRBJ1-1 TRBV5-1
CASSPRQSMNTEAFF TGCGCCAGCAGCCCGAGACAGTCCATGAACACTGAAGCTTTCTTT NA NA TRBJ1-1 TRBV4-3
CASSHRDSSTDTQYF TGTGCCAGCAGTCACAGGGACAGCAGCACAGATACGCAGTATTTT NA TRBD1 TRBJ2-3 TRBV6-5
CSVQRQTQYF TGCAGTGTTCAGAGGCAGACCCAGTACTTC NA NA TRBJ2-5 TRBV20-1
CASSDGGFNQPQHF TGTGCCAGCAGTGACGGGGGGTTCAATCAGCCCCAGCATTTT NA NA TRBJ1-5 TRBV6-6
CASSLEAGGFSRQFF TGTGCCAGCAGCTTGGAAGCGGGGGGGTTCAGCCGGCAGTTCTTC NA TRBD2 TRBJ2-1 TRBV5-4
CASSRDTEQPQHF TGTGCCAGCAGTAGGGACACCGAACAGCCCCAGCATTTT NA NA TRBJ1-5 TRBV2
CASSDRDTQYF TGTGCCAGCAGTGACCGAGATACGCAGTATTTT NA NA TRBJ2-3 TRBV6-1
CASRKTTGTVPAIYF TGTGCCAGCAGGAAAACGACAGGGACAGTCCCCGCCATATATTTT NA TRBD1 TRBJ1-3 TRBV28
CASSVRGERNTEAFF TGCGCCAGCAGCGTCAGGGGGGAAAGGAACACTGAAGCTTTCTTT NA TRBD1 TRBJ1-1 TRBV5-1
CASSLVGGQGTDTQYF TGCGCCAGCAGCTTGGTCGGAGGACAGGGGACAGATACGCAGTATTTT NA TRBD1 TRBJ2-3 TRBV5-1
CASSQTGVEQYF TGTGCCAGCAGTCAAACAGGGGTCGAGCAGTACTTC NA TRBD1 TRBJ2-7 TRBV28
CASTRDRVSEKLFF TGTGCCAGCACCCGGGACAGGGTGAGCGAAAAACTGTTTTTT once TRBD1 TRBJ1-4 TRBV2
CASSRDRDHYNEQFF TGTGCCAGCTCACGAGACAGAGACCACTACAATGAGCAGTTCTTC NA NA TRBJ2-1 TRBV18
CASSQAGGNGYTF TGTGCCAGCAGCCAGGCGGGGGGCAATGGCTACACCTTC NA NA TRBJ1-2 TRBV28
CASSLPPGQRSYEQYF TGTGCCAGCAGCTTACCTCCGGGACAGCGATCCTACGAGCAGTACTTC once TRBD1 TRBJ2-7 TRBV7-9
CASSLGDSGTDTQYF TGTGCCAGCAGTTTAGGGGACAGCGGCACAGATACGCAGTATTTT NA TRBD1 TRBJ2-3 TRBV27
CASSLVVSGGRDEQFF TGTGCCAGCAGCTTAGTAGTTTCAGGGGGCCGCGATGAGCAGTTCTTC NA TRBD1 TRBJ2-1 TRBV7-8